These 19 T cell receptor beta chains share one sample of origin, sequenced in a study of cytomegalovirus exposure and HLA in healthy donors. The PCR made use of 60 Vbeta and 13 Jbeta primers. The protocol was immunoSEQ multiplex PCR, while the TCRdb copy is restricted to in-frame clones and leaves out a portion. This table holds 78,000 or so clones, roughly 80% found once. What was sequenced was PBMCs. The receptors derive from a woman in her 50s in good health and CMV-seronegative.

The chain's CDR3 is CASSLAYPSSGTGELFF. CDR3 DNA sequence: TGTGCCAGCAGCTTAGCTTATCCTAGCTCGGGCACCGGGGAGCTGTTTTTT. This chain links TRBV7-2 with TRBJ1-3; possible D gene TRBD2, 5 bases. The J call may be in error: the DNA end matches TRBJ2-2 better. The CDR3 sequence is 17 residues long. Per germline, CDR1 SGHTA and CDR2 FQGNSA.

The chain combines TRBV9 with TRBJ2-7; 13 nucleotides match TRBD2. Per the germline V gene, CDR1 is SGDLS and CDR2 is YYNGEE. CDR3 size: 15 residues. V shed 0 bases and J 4 bases; nucleotides not matched to a gene: 1. The CDR3 here is CASSVATSGRYEQYF. The DNA for the CDR3 is TGTGCCAGCAGCGTAGCGACTAGCGGGAGGTACGAGCAGTACTTC.

The rearrangement joins TRBV10-1 to TRBJ2-1; D is perhaps TRBD1 (5 bases). CDR3 length: 12 amino acids. V lost 4 bases and J lost 9, with 10 bases in between. Germline V lookup: CDR1 WNHNN, CDR2 SYGVQD (reference sequence). The CDR3: CASSVGASEQFF. The CDR3 bases are TGCGCCAGCAGTGTTGGGGCCAGTGAGCAGTTCTTC.

This chain uses TRBV10-3 with TRBJ2-3; tentatively, D is TRBD2 (6 bases). Looked up from germline, CDR1 is ENHRY and CDR2 is SYGVKD. Deletions cut 6 bases from V and 0 bases from J, with 7 bases between. This CDR3 has 13 amino acids. CDR3 DNA: TGTGCCATCAGCGGGACTAGCACAGATACGCAGTATTTT. Encoded protein: CAISGTSTDTQYF.

The chain links TRBV19 to TRBJ2-1; D may be TRBD1 (6 bases). CDR3 length: 16 residues. V lost 5 bases and J 3 bases, leaving 17 bases between the germline ends. Germline V lookup: CDR1 LNHDA, CDR2 SQIVND (reference sequence). In DNA form, the CDR3 reads TGTGCCAGTAGTTTGACCGGCCCCAGGGGCTACAATGAGCAGTTCTTC. It specifies CASSLTGPRGYNEQFF.

This clone has more than one count but fewer than ten. This chain connects TRBV9 to TRBJ1-1, with unresolved D. This CDR3 comprises 13 residues. Germline CDR1 SGDLS, CDR2 YYNGEE. Trimming took 4 bases from V and 4 from J, leaving 11 bases between them. CDR3 bases: TGTGCCAGCAGCCTCCGTACAGCCACTGAAGCTTTCTTT. The encoded protein is CASSLRTATEAFF.

This clone turned up a few times. The CDR3: CASSLGSTEKLFF. CDR3 nucleotides: TGTGCCAGCAGCTTAGGGAGCACTGAAAAACTGTTTTTT. The chain combines TRBV11-2 with TRBJ1-4; no firm D call. This CDR3 comprises 13 residues. Germline V gene lookup returns CDR1 SGHAT and CDR2 FQNNGV. Trimming left V 1 base short and J 7 bases short, with 7 bases between.

Only a few counts were recorded for this clone. The V gene is TRBV5-6, the J gene TRBJ1-5, with 9 bases lining up with TRBD1. Germline lookup yields CDR1 SGHDT and CDR2 YYEEEE. The CDR3 is 16 residues long. J gave up 3 bases and V 4 bases, and 8 bases lay outside the gene matches. CDR3 amino acids: CASSSQGTGFNQPQHF. The CDR3 bases are TGTGCCAGCAGCAGCCAGGGGACAGGGTTCAATCAGCCCCAGCATTTT.

V gene TRBV29-1 combines with J gene TRBJ2-4; 12 bases are shared with TRBD2. The CDR3 sequence is 14 residues long. V shed 3 bases and J 12 bases; nucleotides not matched to a gene: 9. Looked up from germline, CDR1 is SQVTM and CDR2 is ANQGSEA. The CDR3: CSVESSSGGANQYF. The DNA for the CDR3 is TGCAGCGTTGAGTCCTCTAGCGGGGGGGCGAATCAGTACTTC.

This clone has only a few counts. The rearrangement joins TRBV5-8 to TRBJ2-5; 11 positions agree with TRBD2. The CDR3 has 15 amino acids. V dropped 5 bases and J dropped 6; count of bases not matched to a gene: 9. CDR1 SGHTS and CDR2 YDEGEE come from the germline V gene. The CDR3 nucleotides read TGTGCCAGCAGGAATATAGCGGGAGGGGTAAAGACCCAGTACTTC. Its protein product is CASRNIAGGVKTQYF.

The V gene is TRBV29-1, the J gene TRBJ2-1; D may be TRBD2 (7 bases). This CDR3 is built from 14 residues. Germline V gene sequence: CDR1 SQVTM, CDR2 ANQGSEA. The V end lost 0 bases, the J end lost 6 bases, and 12 bases lay between the germline ends. The CDR3 region has the DNA TGCAGCGTTGAAGAGGGGGGAGGGGGCAATGAGCAGTTCTTC. Translating it yields CSVEEGGGGNEQFF.

The chain is built from TRBV5-1 and TRBJ1-2; TRBD1 aligns across 7 bases. This CDR3 spans 13 amino acids. The germline CDR1 and CDR2 sequences are SGHRS and YFSETQ. Unmatched junction bases numbered 6, after V lost 2 bases and J lost 8 bases. The CDR3 region has the DNA TGCGCCAGCAGCTTCGGGACAGATCAGGGCTACACCTTC. It yields the protein CASSFGTDQGYTF.

The chain combines TRBV7-9 with TRBJ1-1; a possible D gene is TRBD1 (6 bases). Trimming cost V 0 bases and J 1 base, with 9 bases left between them. From germline, CDR1 is SEHNR and CDR2 FQNEAQ (reference sequence). The CDR3 contains 15 residues. The CDR3 DNA sequence: TGTGCCAGCAGCTTAGCTGGGGGCGGGAACACTGAAGCTTTCTTT. Translated: CASSLAGGGNTEAFF.

As for this clone: Other nucleotide sequences in the sample specify the same CDR3. The chain couples TRBV2 to TRBJ1-6; D is undetermined. This CDR3 is 16 amino acids long. The V end lost 4 bases, the J end lost 6 bases, and 16 bases lay between the germline ends. CDR1 and CDR2 (germline): SNHLY, FYNNEI. Here the CDR3 DNA reads TGTGCCAGCAGTGCGCGCCAGCGCCGACGTAATTCACCCCTCCACTTT. As protein: CASSARQRRRNSPLHF.

This chain uses TRBV6-6 with TRBJ2-3, with TRBD2 matching over 9 bases. This CDR3 region has 15 residues. Germline V gene lookup returns CDR1 MNHNY and CDR2 SVGAGI (reference sequence). Trimming at V came to 5 bases and at J to 2 bases, leaving 5 bases not matched to a gene. The CDR3 is CASSLGLANTDTQYF. The CDR3 nucleotides read TGTGCCAGCAGTCTCGGACTAGCGAACACAGATACGCAGTATTTT.

This sequence joins TRBV7-9 and TRBJ2-1, with 7 bases identical to TRBD2. The CDR3 is made up of 15 amino acids. The V gene end was trimmed by 5 bases and the J gene end by 4 bases; junction bases not matched to a gene: 8. The germline V gene has CDR1 SEHNR and CDR2 FQNEAQ (reference sequence). The CDR3 protein is CASSLSGRSYNEQFF. The DNA for the CDR3 is TGTGCCAGCAGCCTTAGCGGGCGCTCTTACAATGAGCAGTTCTTC.

The rearrangement joins TRBV7-9 to TRBJ1-5, with 9 bases matching TRBD1. The V and J ends lost 4 bases and 2 bases, in that order; junction bases with no gene match: 3. This CDR3 has 15 residues. CDR1 and CDR2 from the germline V gene are SEHNR and FQNEAQ (reference sequence). DNA for the CDR3: TGTGCCAGCAGCTCCACAGGGGGCGGCAATCAGCCCCAGCATTTT. The encoded protein is CASSSTGGGNQPQHF. Together with reference TRBV7-9 and TRBJ1-5, the CDR3 gives the full variable domain: DTGVSQNPRHKITKRGQNVTFRCDPISEHNRLYWYRQTLGQGPEFLTYFQNEAQLEKSRLLSDRFSAERPKGSFSTLEIQRTEQGDSAMYLCASSSTGGGNQPQHFGDGTRLSIL.

Only one count was recorded for this clone. The V call is TRBV2, the J call TRBJ2-1, with D tentatively TRBD2 (6 bases). The CDR3 length is 18 residues. With 1 base removed from V and 0 bases from J, the gap between germline ends came to 16 bases. Germline V gene data show CDR1 as SNHLY and CDR2 as FYNNEI. CDR3 coding DNA: TGTGCCAGCAGTGAAGAAACGGGAGAGGGGAGCTCCTACAATGAGCAGTTCTTC. Encoded protein: CASSEETGEGSSYNEQFF.

This chain connects TRBV27 to TRBJ1-5, with unresolved D. Germline V CDR1 and CDR2: MNHEY, SMNVEV (reference sequence). V lost 0 bases and J 8 bases, leaving 14 bases between the germline ends. CDR3 length: 15 residues. CDR3 nucleotides: TGTGCCAGCAGTTTATCGGCGGATATGAGGAAGCCCCAGCATTTT. Amino acid sequence: CASSLSADMRKPQHF.